This T cell receptor (beta chain) is drawn from a study of CD8 T cells in Susac syndrome. Peripheral blood CD8+ and CD4+ T cells were profiled by TCR beta sequencing. CDR1 and CDR2 from the germline V gene are GTSNPN and SVGIG (reference sequence). Trimming pared 2 bases from V and 6 bases from J, leaving 11 bases between. This CDR3 is built from 12 residues. Random hexamers were used to reverse transcribe an amount of 0.5 to 1 ug RNA. TCRdb reprocessed the immunoSEQ multiplex PCR reads with MiXCR, giving one entry per CDR3 protein. The sample holds some 170,000 distinct CDR3 sequences, less than 95% seen once.

The chain uses TRBV30 and TRBJ2-7; D unclear. The sequencing sample was made of CD4+ T cells from PBMCs. The TCR originated in a human donor in good health. The CDR3 bases are TGTGCCTGGAGTCGGCAGATTGCCGAGCAGTACTTC. Translation: CAWSRQIAEQYF.